These T cell receptor beta chains were read from a single sample in a study of blood T cell repertoires in COVID-19. Only in-frame clones appear in the TCRdb table, and some are missing; sequencing was by immunoSEQ multiplex PCR. The table shows about 200,000 clones, with about 88% occurring only once. Sequenced input: peripheral blood. All receptors come from a middle-aged man with COVID-19, enrolled during active disease. Both conserved end residues are part of each CDR3. The listing skips clone size in some rows; elsewhere it reads once, few, many or a size class.

abundance	v_gene	j_gene	CDR3aa
NA	TRBV5-6	TRBJ1-3	CASSRTQGNPLSGNTIYF
NA	TRBV30	TRBJ1-1	CAWFRPRGLLHGMNTEAFF
once	TRBV6-5	TRBJ1-5	CASRTGAVDQPQHF
NA	TRBV21-1	TRBJ2-7	CATGLAGYEQYF
NA	TRBV7-3	TRBJ2-1	CASSLGNQGGNEQFF
once	TRBV27	TRBJ2-5	CASRPDPWETQYF
once	TRBV19	TRBJ1-1	CASTSISASNTEAFF
NA	TRBV3-1/TRBV3-2	TRBJ2-7	CASGERLAGGSYEQYF
NA	TRBV9	TRBJ1-6	CASSPWGRGVVGSPLHF
NA	TRBV4-3	TRBJ2-2	CASSHAFSEPGELFF
NA	TRBV5-4	TRBJ2-3	CASSFRDRGGDTQYF
NA	TRBV5-6	TRBJ2-1	CASSPRRGRAGYNEQFF
NA	TRBV19	TRBJ1-6	CASSDRGKPPLHF
NA	TRBV25-1	TRBJ1-5	CASSDNRGEIQPQHF
once	TRBV10-2	TRBJ2-7	CASSHSGRGPYEQYF
NA	TRBV3-1/TRBV3-2	TRBJ2-7	CASSPGLEYEQYF
NA	TRBV2	TRBJ1-4	CASSRQATNEKLFF
NA	TRBV11-2	TRBJ1-6	CASSGQENNSPLHF
NA	TRBV7-9	TRBJ1-5	CASSQHTGQGDQPQHF
few	TRBV18	TRBJ2-7	CASSSGQGGFYEQYF
NA	TRBV12-1	TRBJ2-1	CASSDRNNEQFF
NA	TRBV3-1/TRBV3-2	TRBJ2-4	CASSQERSGGDIQYF
NA	TRBV11-2	TRBJ1-2	CASSLTSNNRDRNYGYTF
NA	TRBV27	TRBJ2-7	CASSLRDRETYEQYF
NA	TRBV5-1	TRBJ2-2	CASSPGTGGLNTGELFF
NA	TRBV9	TRBJ2-3	CASSVLRTSGSSTDTQYF
NA	TRBV12-3/TRBV12-4	TRBJ2-2	CASSSTGLGELFF
NA	TRBV14	TRBJ2-5	CASSHLRTSWQETQYF
NA	TRBV29-1	TRBJ2-5	CSVGQIQETQYF
NA	TRBV18	TRBJ2-1	CASSQSGLAGNEQFF
NA	TRBV5-5	TRBJ2-6	CASSLEIGSGANVLTF
once	TRBV3-1/TRBV3-2	TRBJ1-1	CASSPHRGFGGRLEAFF
NA	TRBV7-3	TRBJ2-3	CASSFSGTDTQYF
NA	TRBV29-1	TRBJ2-7	CSVDGLAGDYEQYF
NA	TRBV19	TRBJ2-6	CASSITAGSSGANVLTF
once	TRBV7-9	TRBJ1-1	CASSLVADMNTEAFF
NA	TRBV6-2/TRBV6-3	TRBJ1-2	CASSYSKTHLNYGYTF
NA	TRBV6-5	TRBJ2-7	CASSYGQGDYEQYF
NA	TRBV27	TRBJ1-5	CASSGGKNGPQHF
once	TRBV6-1	TRBJ2-7	CASRPTTGGYEQYF
NA	TRBV2	TRBJ1-1	CASSRQGNTEAFF
NA	TRBV6-5	TRBJ1-5	CASSPQGLYQPQHF
once	TRBV27	TRBJ1-2	CASRTWARDRDNYGYTF